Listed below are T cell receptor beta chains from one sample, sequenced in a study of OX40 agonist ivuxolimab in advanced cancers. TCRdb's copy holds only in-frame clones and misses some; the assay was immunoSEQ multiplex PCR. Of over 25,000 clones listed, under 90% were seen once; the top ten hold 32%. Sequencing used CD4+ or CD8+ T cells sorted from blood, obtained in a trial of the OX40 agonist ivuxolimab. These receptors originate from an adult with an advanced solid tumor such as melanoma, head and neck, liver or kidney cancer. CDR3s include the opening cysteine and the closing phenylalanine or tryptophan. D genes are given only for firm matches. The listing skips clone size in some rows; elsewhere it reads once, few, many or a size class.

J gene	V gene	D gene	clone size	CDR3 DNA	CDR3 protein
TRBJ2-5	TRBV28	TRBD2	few	TGTGCCAGCAGTTCTGACAGACTAGCGGGCATAGAGACCCAGTACTTC	CASSSDRLAGIETQYF
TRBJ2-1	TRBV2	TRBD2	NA	TGTGCCAGCTCGGAATGGGGACTAGCGGACTACAATGAGCAGTTCTTC	CASSEWGLADYNEQFF
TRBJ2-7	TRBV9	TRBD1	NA	TGTGCCAGCAGCCTCGGACAGGGAAGGTACGAGCAGTACTTC	CASSLGQGRYEQYF
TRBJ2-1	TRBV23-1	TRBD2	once	TGCGCCAGCAGTCAAATGGGGGGGGCCTACAATGAGCAGTTCTTC	CASSQMGGAYNEQFF
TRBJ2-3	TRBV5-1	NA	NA	TGCGCCAGCAGCTTGGACGGGTACGCAGATACGCAGTATTTT	CASSLDGYADTQYF
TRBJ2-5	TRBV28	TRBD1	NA	TGTGCCAGCAGTTTATACCCAGGGGGCGAAGAGACCCAGTACTTC	CASSLYPGGEETQYF
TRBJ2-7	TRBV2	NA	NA	TGTGCCAGCAGCCCCAGACAGCAAACTTCCTACGAGCAGTACTTC	CASSPRQQTSYEQYF
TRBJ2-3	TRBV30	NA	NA	TGTGCCGTGGCCCCCCTGGACTCTTTAACCGCGGCAGATACGCAGTATTTT	CAVAPLDSLTAADTQYF
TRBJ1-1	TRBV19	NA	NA	TGTGCCAGTAGTAAATACAGAAACACTGAAGCTTTCTTT	CASSKYRNTEAFF
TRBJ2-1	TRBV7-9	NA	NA	TGTGCCAGCAGCTCGGGAGATGAGCAGTTCTTC	CASSSGDEQFF